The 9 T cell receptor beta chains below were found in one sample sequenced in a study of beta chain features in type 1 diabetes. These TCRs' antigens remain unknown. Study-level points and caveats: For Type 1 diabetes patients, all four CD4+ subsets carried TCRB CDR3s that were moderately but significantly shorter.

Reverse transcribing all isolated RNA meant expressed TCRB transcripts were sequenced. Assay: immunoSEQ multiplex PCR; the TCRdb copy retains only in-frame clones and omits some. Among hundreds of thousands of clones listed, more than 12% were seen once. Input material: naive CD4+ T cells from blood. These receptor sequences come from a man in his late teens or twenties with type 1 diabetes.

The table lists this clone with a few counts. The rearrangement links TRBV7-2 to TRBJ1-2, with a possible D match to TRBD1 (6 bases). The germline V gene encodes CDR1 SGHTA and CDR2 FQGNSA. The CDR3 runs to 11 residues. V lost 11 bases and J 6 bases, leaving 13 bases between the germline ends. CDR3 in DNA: TGTGCCGCGCCGGCAGGGGATGGCTACACCTTC. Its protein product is CAAPAGDGYTF.

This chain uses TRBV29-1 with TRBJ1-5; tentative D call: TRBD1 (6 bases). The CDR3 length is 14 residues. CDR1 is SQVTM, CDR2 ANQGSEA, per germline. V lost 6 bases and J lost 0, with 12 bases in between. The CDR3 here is CSVTDRYSNQPQHF. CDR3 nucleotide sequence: TGCAGCGTCACGGACAGATATAGCAATCAGCCCCAGCATTTT.

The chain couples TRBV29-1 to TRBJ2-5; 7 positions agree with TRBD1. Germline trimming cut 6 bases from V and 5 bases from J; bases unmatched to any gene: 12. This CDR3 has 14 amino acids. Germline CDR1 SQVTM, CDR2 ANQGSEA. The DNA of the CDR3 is TGCAGCGTGGGGACAGTGGGGGAGAGTGAGACCCAGTACTTC. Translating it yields CSVGTVGESETQYF.

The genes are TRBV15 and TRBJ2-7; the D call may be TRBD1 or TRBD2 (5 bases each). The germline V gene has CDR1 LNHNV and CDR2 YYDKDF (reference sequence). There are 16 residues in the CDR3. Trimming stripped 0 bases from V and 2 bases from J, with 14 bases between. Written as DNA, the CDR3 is TGTGCCACCAGCAGAGAGAGGCAGGGAGCTACCTACGAGCAGTACTTC. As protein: CATSRERQGATYEQYF.

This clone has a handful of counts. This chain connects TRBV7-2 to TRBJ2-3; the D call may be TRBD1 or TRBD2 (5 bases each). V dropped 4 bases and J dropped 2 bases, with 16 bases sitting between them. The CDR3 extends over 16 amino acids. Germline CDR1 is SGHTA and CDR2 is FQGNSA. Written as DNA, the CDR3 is TGTGCCAGCAGCTCGGACTTGGGGGTCTACACAGATACGCAGTATTTT. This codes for CASSSDLGVYTDTQYF.

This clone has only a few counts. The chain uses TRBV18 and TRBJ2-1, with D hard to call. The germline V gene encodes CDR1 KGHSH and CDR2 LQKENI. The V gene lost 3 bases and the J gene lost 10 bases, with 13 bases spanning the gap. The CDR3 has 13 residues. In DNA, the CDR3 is TGTGCCAGCTCACCCGCCGGTGAGGCCGAGCAGTTCTTC. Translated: CASSPAGEAEQFF.

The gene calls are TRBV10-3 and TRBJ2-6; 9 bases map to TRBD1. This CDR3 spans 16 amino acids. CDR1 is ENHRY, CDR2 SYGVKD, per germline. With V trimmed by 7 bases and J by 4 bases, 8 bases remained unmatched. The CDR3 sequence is CAIKRDRASGANVLTF. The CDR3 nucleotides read TGTGCCATCAAGCGGGACAGGGCCTCAGGGGCCAACGTCCTGACTTTC.

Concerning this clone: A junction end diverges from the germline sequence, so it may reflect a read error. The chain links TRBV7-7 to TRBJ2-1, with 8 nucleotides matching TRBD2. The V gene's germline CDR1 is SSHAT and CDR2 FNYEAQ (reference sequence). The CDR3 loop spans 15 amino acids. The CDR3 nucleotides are TGTGCTAGCAGCTTAGGTCAGGGCGGGAGGAATGAGCAGTTCTTC. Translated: CASSLGQGGRNEQFF.

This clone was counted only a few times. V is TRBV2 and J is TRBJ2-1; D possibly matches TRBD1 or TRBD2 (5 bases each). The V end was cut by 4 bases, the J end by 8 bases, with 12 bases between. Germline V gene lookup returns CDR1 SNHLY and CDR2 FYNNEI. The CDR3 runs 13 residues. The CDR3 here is CASSGVGAHEQFF. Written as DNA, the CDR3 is TGTGCCAGCAGTGGGGTCGGGGCGCATGAGCAGTTCTTC.